This T cell receptor (beta chain) was documented in a study of identical twins (dated by TCRdb to 2016 to 2018). Regarding the study in general: To test whether fetal clonotypes persist, this study deep-sequenced TCR alpha and beta repertoires from monozygotic twins, from unrelated adults of various ages, and from cord blood. To rule out contamination, the twin experiments were replicated at different times with different library preparation protocols.

Library generation was performed with 5' RACE. Sequencing instrument: Illumina HiSeq 2000. A universal primer binding site was introduced by template switching, and a unique molecular identifier was present in the final cDNA, enabling accurate counting of TCR cDNA molecules. Specific primers in the conserved constant-segment region were used to synthesize first-strand cDNA for TCR alpha and beta chains. To control for contamination, every cDNA library carried two barcodes: a SMART-Mk sample barcode plus Illumina barcodes. Two successive PCR steps introduced TruSeq adapter sequences along with Illumina sample barcodes. Sequencing of the TCR alpha and beta cDNA libraries was done on the Illumina HiSeq platform using custom primers. Per the authors' processing: Unique molecular identifiers were extracted from raw reads with MiGEC, and CDR3 positions were determined with MiXCR. For each individual, recombination models were inferred using an EM algorithm with the repgenHMM and IGoR tools. The analysis of shared clonotypes was done with the tcR package in R, with sharing normalized by the product of cloneset sizes. Out-of-frame nonproductive sequences were analyzed to study raw recombination free of thymic and clonal selection effects. In TCRdb, the public reads were trimmed at Q25 with fastp and aligned with MiXCR, with productive beta chains retained. Rows are combined by CDR3 protein, so each entry shows the most common genes and DNA. What appears here as the V and J calls and clone size reflects TCRdb's work, not the paper's. This sample comprises 500,000 to 700,000 distinct CDR3 sequences, around 7.4% of them detected only once. The ten largest clones represent roughly 1.6% of the sample.

Summary of the overall study and its limitations: Invariant T cells such as MAIT and iNKT could partly confound zero-insertion analyses, though diverse VJ usage argued against this for most clonotypes. In monozygotic twins, recombination models systematically underestimated out-of-frame TCR alpha sharing, but the models matched the sharing seen between unrelated individuals. Abundant cord blood beta clonotypes carried fewer insertions; young adult naive repertoires showed a weaker similar trend, while memory repertoires showed none. Out-of-frame TCR alpha sequences shared between twins showed an excess of low generation-probability sequences compared with coincidental sharing between unrelated individuals. Because the same donors could not be followed over many years, the conclusions depended on cross-sectional statistical analysis. Excess twin sharing in beta out-of-frame sequences was weaker because fewer shared sequences lowered the signal-to-noise ratio.

Spanning cysteine to phenylalanine, the CDR3 consists of 13 amino acids. This entry keeps only the CDR3 DNA: 39 bases, framed from base 1. V drops 4 bases and J drops 4 bases, leaving 10 bases in between. CDR1 and CDR2 were assigned from the germline V gene as MNHNS and SASEGT. Every donor was a healthy Caucasian. Three pairs of female monozygotic twins, all aged about 18 to 29 years, made up the twin cohort. Peripheral blood mononuclear cells were the source from which RNA for the TCR libraries was isolated. Ten or more counts support this clonotype. Its antigen remains undetermined. Per-nucleotide qualities are absent, and no much larger clonotype sits a single base away. In addition, the sample was reused for a study of yellow fever vaccine responses in identical twins. The second paper states: According to the authors, the vaccine-induced T cell response in identical twins seemed to be partly convergent and partly specific to each individual. The study precisely tracked vaccine-responding T cell clones in identical twins.

This receptor chain uses TRBV6-1 and TRBJ1-2, with the D gene call left open. The sample comprised PBMCs. The clonotype comes from a woman between 18 and 29 years old in good health. In nucleotide form, the sequence is TGTGCCAGCAGTGCGGGCATTGGCTATGGCTACACCTTC. This gives the protein CASSAGIGYGYTF.